This T cell receptor (beta chain) derives from a study of blood T cells in healthy people across ages. Notes on the study in general: Conclusively comparing naive with antigen-experienced cells was impossible with unsorted PBMCs. Long-lived donors exceeded aged donors in naive CD4+ cells and diversity.

With respect to this clonotype: No antigen is known for it.

A J-beta primer mix and a sample-barcoded 5' primer were used in a second PCR of about 6 to 12 cycles. Paired-end reads containing CDR3 totaled no fewer than 2.5 million for each sample. TCRdb independently ran MiXCR on the 5' RACE reads; one entry per CDR3 protein. Of 1,300,000 or so distinct CDR3 sequences listed, around 59% are singletons. J was trimmed by 2 bases and V by 5 bases; bases with no gene match: 11. The CDR3 covers 16 residues. The germline V gene has CDR1 SGHTA and CDR2 FQGNSA. Aged roughly 6 to 95, donors were systemically healthy Caucasians from Russia. Sample: blood. The receptor was derived from a man aged 18 to 29 in good health. The gene calls are TRBV7-2 and TRBJ2-7; 8 bases fit TRBD1. The CDR3 region is CASSITWDRSTYEQYF. CDR3 sequence (DNA): TGTGCCAGCAGCATCACTTGGGACAGGAGTACCTACGAGCAGTACTTC.